This entry is about one TCR beta chain. The CDR3 spans 15 residues. Trimming removed 1 base at V and 2 bases at J, with 10 bases between. Germline CDR1 reads SGHTA; CDR2 reads FQGNSA. These data are taken from a study of CD8+ T cells in alopecia areata. Treatment given: oral pan-JAK inhibitor, 5-10 mg twice daily. Extracted RNA was reverse transcribed, and the resulting cDNA served as sequencing template. The method was immunoSEQ multiplex PCR; TCRdb's version includes in-frame clones alone and lacks a portion of them. The sample has around 190,000 clones; more than 55% are singletons. The TCR was taken from a human donor with alopecia areata. Sequencing used CD4+ T cells sorted from blood, obtained at week 4, from a patient treated with tofacitinib. V and J are TRBV7-2 and TRBJ2-3; a possible D gene is TRBD2 (6 bases). CDR3 region: CASSLGSGVTDTQYF. The CDR3 nucleotides read TGTGCCAGCAGCTTAGGGTCGGGAGTCACAGATACGCAGTATTTT. Supplemented by reference TRBV7-2 and TRBJ2-3, the full variable domain reads GAGVSQSPSNKVTEKGKDVELRCDPISGHTALYWYRQSLGQGLEFLIYFQGNSAPDKSGLPSDRFSAERTGGSVSTLTIQRTQQEDSAVYLCASSLGSGVTDTQYFGPGTRLTVL.